Sequencing of this TCR beta chain was carried out in a study of T cells in Graves' hyperthyroidism and ophthalmopathy (dated by TCRdb to about 2019). Some background on the complete study: Peripheral blood was sampled at the time of initial diagnosis, prior to any treatment. Following sampling, methimazole starting at 30 mg daily was given to hyperthyroidism patients, and high-dose intravenous methylprednisolone was given to ophthalmopathy patients. A discovery cohort of about 100 patients, fewer than 50 with Graves' ophthalmopathy and about 58 with stable Graves' hyperthyroidism, was used to find distinguishing TCR V-J signatures. TCR Vbeta CDR3 sequencing of 120 to 150 peripheral blood samples (under 45 ophthalmopathy, roughly 72 hyperthyroidism and about 17 progressor patients) is reported in the paper. The study also compared thyroid tissue and blood T-cell repertoires from roughly 6 Graves' hyperthyroidism patients. For training and testing, the 80 to 100 patients in the discovery cohort were randomly divided in a 7:3 ratio. An independent validation cohort of around 19 hyperthyroidism patients and about 15 patients who later progressed to ophthalmopathy tested prospective prediction of ophthalmopathy.

Ophthalmopathy patients had moderately to severely active disease, Clinical Activity Score of at least 3, NOSPECS grade of at least 4, and duration under 3 months. Any patient with an uncontrolled infection, another autoimmune disease, pregnancy or lactation was excluded. Diagnoses were established on the basis of clinical symptoms, serum thyroxine and TRAb, thyroid ultrasound, and orbital computed tomography. PBMCs were isolated from around 10 ml of fresh peripheral blood by Ficoll-Paque density gradient centrifugation. Total RNA was extracted using Trizol reagent, and RNA quality was assessed on an Agilent 2100 Bioanalyzer. The paper as a whole reports these results and caveats: Sample size was not statistically predetermined, and blinding of investigators to group allocation was not performed. Blood samples also contained most of the expanded thyroid clonotypes (frequency above 0.001), which suggests that blood repertoires may reflect thyroid immune responses. A model built on a 13 V-J signature distinguished ophthalmopathy from stable hyperthyroidism, reaching approximately 89% sensitivity and approximately 81% specificity in cross-validation and 80%/75% in testing. In validation, the model predicted progression to ophthalmopathy a median of about 6 months before onset, with about 64% sensitivity and around 76% specificity.

The TCR beta CDR3 regions were amplified from RNA transcripts. The TCR CDR3 was subjected to a first round of RT-PCR using the HTBI primer set and the Qiagen OneStep RT-PCR kit. Libraries were constructed in a second round of multiplex PCR, after which size selection and purification were carried out. Libraries were sequenced paired-end with 100 bp reads on an Illumina HiSeq2000. Per the source publication's procedure: SOAPnuke was used to process the raw data, with reads discarded if the reads contained adapters or uncalled bases, had a mean Phred below 15, or lacked an exact constant-primer or identifier match. High-quality paired reads were merged using COPE v1.2.5, and each unique nucleotide sequence was defined as a clonotype. Clonotypes were aligned to IMGT TRBV, TRBD and TRBJ reference segments using MiTCR v1.1. The analysis included only V-J combinations with a frequency above 0.0001, which together covered approximately 99% of the repertoires. The TCS score was defined as F50 (clonal expansion) divided by E x V (chaos), with BLOSUM62-based TCRdist calculated between CDR3 peptides within each V-J. Welch's t-statistics and random forest reduced roughly 530 V-J features to roughly 13, which were used in a naive Bayes classifier (R e1071). TCRdb reprocessing: public reads trimmed at Q25 with fastp, clones called with MiXCR, in-frame beta chains kept. Duplicate CDR3 protein sequences are folded into a single record with the most common DNA and genes. The authors' filters were not applied to this entry. The sample profile shows around 500,000 distinct CDR3 sequences; under 25% of them were found once. The ten largest clones represent around 54% of the sample.

From the germline V gene, CDR1 is SGHTA and CDR2 is FQGNSA. Its CDR3 holds 17 amino acids, cysteine through phenylalanine. The kept DNA is CDR3 alone, 51 bases in frame from the first base. V is trimmed back by 5 bases and J by 5 bases, and the junction contains 13 bases that no gene match accounts for. As concerns this clonotype: Its cognate antigen has yet to be identified. Base quality data are lacking; no much larger clone is found one base away.

The sequenced material came from blood. The chain joins TRBV7-2 to TRBJ2-3; TRBD2 lines up with 10 middle nucleotides. This clonotype was obtained from a woman aged 70-85 years with Graves' ophthalmopathy. The DNA is as follows: TGTGCCAGCAGCCTTTTAAAAGCGGGAGGGCCCGGAGATACGCAGTATTTT. The encoded protein is CASSLLKAGGPGDTQYF. Extended through the reference TRBV7-2 and TRBJ2-3 proteins, this CDR3 yields the full variable domain: GAGVSQSPSNKVTEKGKDVELRCDPISGHTALYWYRQSLGQGLEFLIYFQGNSAPDKSGLPSDRFSAERTGGSVSTLTIQRTQQEDSAVYLCASSLLKAGGPGDTQYFGPGTRLTVL.